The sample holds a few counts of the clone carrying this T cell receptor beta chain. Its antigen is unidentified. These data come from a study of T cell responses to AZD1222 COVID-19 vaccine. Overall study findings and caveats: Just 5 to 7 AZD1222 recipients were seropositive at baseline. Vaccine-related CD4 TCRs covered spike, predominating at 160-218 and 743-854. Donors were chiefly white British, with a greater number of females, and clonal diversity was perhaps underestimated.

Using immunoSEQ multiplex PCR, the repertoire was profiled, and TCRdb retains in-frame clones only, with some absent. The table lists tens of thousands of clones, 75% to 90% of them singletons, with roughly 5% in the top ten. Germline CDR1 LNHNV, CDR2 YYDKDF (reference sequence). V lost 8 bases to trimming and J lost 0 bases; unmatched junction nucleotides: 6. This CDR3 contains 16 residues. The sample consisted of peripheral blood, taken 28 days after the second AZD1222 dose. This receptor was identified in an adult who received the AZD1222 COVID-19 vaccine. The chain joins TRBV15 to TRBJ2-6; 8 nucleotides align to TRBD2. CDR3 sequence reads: CATGGGSGSGANVLTF. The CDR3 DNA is TGTGCCACCGGCGGGGGGTCAGGCTCTGGGGCCAACGTCCTGACTTTC. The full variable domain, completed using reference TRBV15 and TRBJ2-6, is DAMVIQNPRYQVTQFGKPVTLSCSQTLNHNVMYWYQQKSSQAPKLLFHYYDKDFNNEADTPDNFQSRRPNTSFCFLDIRSPGLGDTAMYLCATGGGSGSGANVLTFGAGSRLTVL.